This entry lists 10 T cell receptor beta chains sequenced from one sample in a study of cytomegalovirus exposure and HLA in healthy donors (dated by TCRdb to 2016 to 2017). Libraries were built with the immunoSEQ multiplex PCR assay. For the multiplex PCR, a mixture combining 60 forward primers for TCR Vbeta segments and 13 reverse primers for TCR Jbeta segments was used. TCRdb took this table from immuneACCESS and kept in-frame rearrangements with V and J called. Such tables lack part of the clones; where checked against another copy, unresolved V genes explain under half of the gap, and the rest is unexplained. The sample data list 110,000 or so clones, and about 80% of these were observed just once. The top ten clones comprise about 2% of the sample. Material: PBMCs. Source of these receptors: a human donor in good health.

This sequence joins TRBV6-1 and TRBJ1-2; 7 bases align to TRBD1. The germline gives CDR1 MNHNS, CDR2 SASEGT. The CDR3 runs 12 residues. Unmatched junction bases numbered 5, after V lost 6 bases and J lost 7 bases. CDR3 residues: CASSATGFGYTF. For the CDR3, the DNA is TGTGCCAGCAGCGCGACAGGGTTTGGCTACACCTTC.

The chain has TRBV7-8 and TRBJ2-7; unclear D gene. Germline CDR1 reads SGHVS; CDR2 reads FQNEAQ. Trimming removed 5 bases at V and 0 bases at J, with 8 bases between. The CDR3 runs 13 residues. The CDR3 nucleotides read TGTGCCAGCAGCCCCGACACCTCCTACGAGCAGTACTTC. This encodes CASSPDTSYEQYF.

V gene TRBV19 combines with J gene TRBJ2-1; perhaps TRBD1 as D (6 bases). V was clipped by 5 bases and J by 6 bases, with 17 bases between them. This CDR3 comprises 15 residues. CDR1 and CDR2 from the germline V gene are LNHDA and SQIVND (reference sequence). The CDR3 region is CASSPMAAGVNEQFF. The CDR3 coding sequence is TGTGCCAGTAGTCCCATGGCGGCAGGGGTCAATGAGCAGTTCTTC.

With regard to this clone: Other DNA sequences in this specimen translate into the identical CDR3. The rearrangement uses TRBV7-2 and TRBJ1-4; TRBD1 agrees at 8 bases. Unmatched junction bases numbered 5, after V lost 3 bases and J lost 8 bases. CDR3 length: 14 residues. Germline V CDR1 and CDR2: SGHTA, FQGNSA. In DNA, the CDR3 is TGTGCCAGCAGCTTTGACAGGGGACGGGAAAAACTGTTTTTT. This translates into CASSFDRGREKLFF.

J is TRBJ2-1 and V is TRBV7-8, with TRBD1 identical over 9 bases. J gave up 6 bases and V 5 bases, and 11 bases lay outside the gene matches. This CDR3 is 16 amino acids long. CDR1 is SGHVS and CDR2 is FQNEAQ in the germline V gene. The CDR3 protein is CASSPQGQGTVNEQFF. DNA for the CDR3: TGTGCCAGCAGCCCCCAAGGACAGGGGACAGTCAATGAGCAGTTCTTC.

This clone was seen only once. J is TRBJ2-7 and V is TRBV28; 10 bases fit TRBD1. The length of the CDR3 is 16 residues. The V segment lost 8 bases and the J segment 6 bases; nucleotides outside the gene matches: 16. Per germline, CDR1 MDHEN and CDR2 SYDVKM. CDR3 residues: CASAGGSGTGVFEQYF. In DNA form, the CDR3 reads TGTGCCAGCGCTGGGGGGTCGGGGACAGGGGTCTTCGAGCAGTACTTC.

CDR3: CASSLVLTGRGDTQYF. The CDR3 nucleotides read TGTGCCAGCAGTTTAGTTTTGACAGGGAGAGGAGATACGCAGTATTTT. The chain is built from TRBV28 and TRBJ2-3, with 7 bases matching TRBD1. This CDR3 is built from 16 residues. The V gene's germline CDR1 is MDHEN and CDR2 SYDVKM. The V segment lost 2 bases and the J segment 5 bases; nucleotides outside the gene matches: 10.

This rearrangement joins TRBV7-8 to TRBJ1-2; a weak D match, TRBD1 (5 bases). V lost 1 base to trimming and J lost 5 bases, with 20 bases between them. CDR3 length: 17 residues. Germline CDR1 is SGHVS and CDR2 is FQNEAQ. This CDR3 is CASSLGRRRGTSYGYTF. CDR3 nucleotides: TGTGCCAGCAGCTTAGGGCGTCGGCGGGGGACCTCGTATGGCTACACCTTC.

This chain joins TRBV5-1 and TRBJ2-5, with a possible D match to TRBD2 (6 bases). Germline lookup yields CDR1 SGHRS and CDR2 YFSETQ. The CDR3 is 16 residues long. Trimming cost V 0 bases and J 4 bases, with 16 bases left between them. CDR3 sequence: CASSLGQVVGGETQYF. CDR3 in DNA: TGCGCCAGCAGCTTGGGGCAGGTAGTCGGGGGAGAGACCCAGTACTTC.

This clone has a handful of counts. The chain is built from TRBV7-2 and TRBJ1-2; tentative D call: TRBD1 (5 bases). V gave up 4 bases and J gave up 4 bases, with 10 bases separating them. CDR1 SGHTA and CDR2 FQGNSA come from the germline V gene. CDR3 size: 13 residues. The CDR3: CASSSEGTYGYTF. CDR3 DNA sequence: TGTGCCAGCAGCTCGGAGGGGACCTATGGCTACACCTTC.